The source of this T cell receptor beta chain is a study of CD8+CD57+ T cells in acquired aplastic anemia. Study results and limitations: Patients and controls shared 25 to 30 CD8+ CDR3 sequences, which appeared highly expressed in patients and within their immunodominant clones.

Previously, flow cytometry had revealed CD8+CD57+ cell expansion in the patients chosen for sequencing. Blood was sampled before the patients had received any therapy. TCR beta VDJ combinations and CDR3 sequences were profiled from genomic DNA. TCRdb independently ran MiXCR on the reads; one entry per CDR3 protein. Here the sample spans hundreds of thousands of distinct CDR3 sequences, around 33% being singletons. This CDR3 comprises 11 residues. Germline lookup yields CDR1 SQVTM and CDR2 ANQGSEA. The V end lost 5 bases, the J end lost 1 base, and 3 bases lay between the germline ends. This clonotype was observed at least ten times. Its specificity is not known.

Sequenced: sorted CD4+, CD8+, or CD8+CD57+ T cells (not recorded which) from PBMCs. This chain uses TRBV29-1 with TRBJ1-3, with unresolved D. The source of this sequence is a human donor with aplastic anemia. The CDR3 reads CSVQSGNTIYF. The DNA of the CDR3 is TGCAGCGTTCAATCTGGAAACACCATATATTTT.